A selection of T cell receptor beta chains follows, all from one sample in a study of beta chain features in type 1 diabetes. Using immunoSEQ multiplex PCR, the repertoire was profiled, and TCRdb retains in-frame clones only, with some absent. Counted here are about 410,000 clones, about 15% occurring once; the ten biggest clones make up around 0.035%. The specimen sequenced was naive CD4+ T cells from blood. The receptor source for this set is a man aged 25-45 years in good health. The CDR3 runs from the conserved cysteine through the conserved F or W. The D gene is left open where the match is weak. For some rows the clone size is stated as once, few or many, or as a class when expanded; others skip it.

cdr3_aa	cdr3_nt	v_call	j_call	d_call	clone_size
CSGSGRETQYF	TGCAGCGGGAGCGGGAGAGAGACCCAGTACTTC	TRBV29-1	TRBJ2-5	TRBD2	few
CAWKATRQGGYTF	TGTGCCTGGAAGGCAACCAGACAGGGGGGCTACACCTTC	TRBV30	TRBJ1-2	TRBD1	few
CASSPRTGGAAYNEQFF	TGTGCCAGCAGCCCGAGGACAGGGGGCGCCGCCTACAATGAGCAGTTCTTC	TRBV7-2	TRBJ2-1	TRBD1	-
CASRIGLAADTQYF	TGTGCCAGCAGGATCGGACTAGCGGCAGATACGCAGTATTTT	TRBV6-6	TRBJ2-3	TRBD2	few
CATSSSYEKLFF	TGTGCCACCAGCAGTTCCTACGAAAAACTGTTTTTT	TRBV15	TRBJ1-4	-	few
CASSPRADAMGYGYTF	TGTGCCAGCTCACCCCGGGCGGACGCGATGGGCTATGGCTACACCTTC	TRBV18	TRBJ1-2	-	few
CAWPPTGRGGNQPQHF	TGTGCCTGGCCCCCGACAGGGAGAGGCGGCAATCAGCCCCAGCATTTT	TRBV30	TRBJ1-5	TRBD1	few
CSVEKARFYNEQFF	TGCAGCGTTGAAAAAGCCCGGTTCTACAATGAGCAGTTCTTC	TRBV29-1	TRBJ2-1	-	-
CAWSVGWRTDTQYF	TGTGCCTGGAGTGTCGGGTGGAGGACAGATACGCAGTATTTT	TRBV30	TRBJ2-3	-	few
CASSFTGGARTEAFF	TGTGCCAGCAGCTTCACGGGGGGCGCGAGGACTGAAGCTTTCTTT	TRBV5-6	TRBJ1-1	-	-
CSVVRGPDTQYF	TGCAGCGTTGTAAGGGGACCAGATACGCAGTATTTT	TRBV29-1	TRBJ2-3	-	few
CASSLAGGLPGSEQYF	TGTGCCAGCAGCTTAGCAGGCGGTCTACCGGGCTCCGAGCAGTACTTC	TRBV7-2	TRBJ2-7	-	few
CSVVGGGRNQPQHF	TGCAGCGTTGTCGGGGGAGGAAGAAATCAGCCCCAGCATTTT	TRBV29-1	TRBJ1-5	-	few
CASSLRAGGINEQFF	TGTGCCAGCAGTTTAAGAGCGGGAGGTATCAATGAGCAGTTCTTC	TRBV27	TRBJ2-1	TRBD2	-
CASSPPRGERTEAFF	TGTGCCAGCTCACCACCCAGGGGTGAACGCACTGAAGCTTTCTTT	TRBV18	TRBJ1-1	-	-
CASSVVSATSTDTQYF	TGTGCCAGCAGCGTAGTCAGCGCAACTAGCACAGATACGCAGTATTTT	TRBV9	TRBJ2-3	-	-
CSVELIRGDTEAFF	TGCAGCGTTGAATTAATCAGGGGGGACACTGAAGCTTTCTTT	TRBV29-1	TRBJ1-1	TRBD1	-
CASSRTSRTVNTEAFF	TGTGCCAGCAGCCGAACTTCAAGGACAGTGAACACTGAAGCTTTCTTT	TRBV7-9	TRBJ1-1	-	few
CASSTRTSGGSEQFF	TGTGCCAGCAGTACCAGGACTAGCGGGGGAAGCGAGCAGTTCTTC	TRBV2	TRBJ2-1	TRBD2	-
CASSSDAGTNTEAFF	TGCGCCAGCAGCTCGGATGCCGGGACGAACACTGAAGCTTTCTTT	TRBV5-1	TRBJ1-1	-	few
CASSSQAFNTEAFF	TGTGCCAGCAGCTCCCAGGCGTTTAACACTGAAGCTTTCTTT	TRBV7-2	TRBJ1-1	-	few
CSVITGGFGQPQHF	TGCAGCGTTATTACAGGGGGTTTCGGGCAGCCCCAGCATTTT	TRBV29-1	TRBJ1-5	TRBD1	-
CASTWGLGPSSYNEQFF	TGCGCCAGCACCTGGGGGCTAGGCCCGAGCTCCTACAATGAGCAGTTCTTC	TRBV5-1	TRBJ2-1	-	-
CSVGSGNTEAFF	TGCAGCGTTGGATCGGGGAACACTGAAGCTTTCTTT	TRBV29-1	TRBJ1-1	-	-
CSVGIRDSDNYGYTF	TGCAGCGTTGGAATTCGGGACTCCGATAACTATGGCTACACCTTC	TRBV29-1	TRBJ1-2	-	-
CASSLPGVKETQYF	TGTGCCAGCAGCCTTCCGGGGGTTAAAGAGACCCAGTACTTC	TRBV28	TRBJ2-5	-	few
CAIWGAEAFF	TGTGCCATCTGGGGCGCTGAAGCTTTCTTT	TRBV7-2	TRBJ1-1	-	few
CASSRQGLSNQPQHF	TGTGCCAGTAGCCGACAGGGCTTGAGCAATCAGCCCCAGCATTTT	TRBV19	TRBJ1-5	TRBD1	-
CSGEPPGAYGYTF	TGCAGCGGGGAGCCCCCGGGCGCCTATGGCTACACCTTC	TRBV29-1	TRBJ1-2	-	-
CASSLWDRARVQPQHF	TGTGCCAGCAGTTTATGGGACAGGGCGCGGGTTCAGCCCCAGCATTTT	TRBV28	TRBJ1-5	TRBD1	few
CASSREPNEQFF	TGTGCCAGCAGCCGAGAACCTAATGAGCAGTTCTTC	TRBV2	TRBJ2-1	-	few
CASSLQGYEQYF	TGTGCCAGCAGCTTACAGGGATACGAGCAGTACTTC	TRBV5-6	TRBJ2-7	-	-
CASKSRDYEQYF	TGTGCCAGCAAGTCACGGGACTACGAGCAGTACTTC	TRBV25-1	TRBJ2-7	-	few
CASSLSGTGSYEQYF	TGCGCCAGCAGCCTGTCGGGGACAGGTAGCTACGAGCAGTACTTC	TRBV4-3	TRBJ2-7	TRBD1	-
CASRIHNSVAGANVLTF	TGTGCCAGTAGGATACATAATAGTGTGGCCGGGGCCAACGTCCTGACTTTC	TRBV19	TRBJ2-6	-	-
CASSLYTSYEQYF	TGTGCCAGCAGTTTATACACGTCCTACGAGCAGTACTTC	TRBV27	TRBJ2-7	-	-
CAWVRGLGTGGEQFF	TGTGCCTGGGTGCGCGGACTAGGCACAGGAGGTGAGCAGTTCTTC	TRBV30	TRBJ2-1	TRBD2	few
CASSQDLPRGSSYEQYF	TGCGCCAGCAGCCAAGATTTGCCCAGAGGGAGCTCCTACGAGCAGTACTTC	TRBV4-3	TRBJ2-7	-	-
CASSFQGAVDIQYF	TGCGCCAGCAGCTTCCAGGGGGCAGTGGACATTCAGTACTTC	TRBV5-1	TRBJ2-4	TRBD1	few
CSVVDPNYLFF	TGCAGCGTTGTAGACCCCAACTACCTTTTCTTT	TRBV29-1	TRBJ1-1	-	few
CAWSVRSRGGEQFF	TGTGCCTGGAGTGTACGATCCCGAGGCGGTGAGCAGTTCTTC	TRBV30	TRBJ2-1	-	-
CASSEMQKPFTDTQYF	TGTGCCAGCAGTGAAATGCAGAAACCGTTCACAGATACGCAGTATTTT	TRBV2	TRBJ2-3	-	-
CASSFGSTDTQYF	TGTGCCAGCAGCTTTGGGAGCACAGATACGCAGTATTTT	TRBV7-9	TRBJ2-3	-	-
CASSPQGAGGAETQYF	TGTGCCAGCAGCCCCCAGGGAGCGGGGGGGGCCGAGACCCAGTACTTC	TRBV4-2	TRBJ2-5	TRBD2	-
CAWSHGLALDNEQFF	TGTGCCTGGAGTCATGGGCTAGCCTTGGACAATGAGCAGTTCTTC	TRBV30	TRBJ2-1	-	-
CASGLGLSTDTQYF	TGTGCTAGTGGTTTGGGACTTAGCACAGATACGCAGTATTTT	TRBV12-5	TRBJ2-3	-	-
CASSTRWTGELFF	TGTGCCAGCAGCACCCGTTGGACCGGGGAGCTGTTTTTT	TRBV9	TRBJ2-2	-	few
CASSQDNSYGYTF	TGCGCCAGCAGCCAAGATAACAGTTATGGCTACACCTTC	TRBV4-3	TRBJ1-2	-	few
CASSARGNRGSRTGELFF	TGTGCCAGCAGTGCCCGTGGGAACAGGGGCTCGCGGACCGGGGAGCTGTTTTTT	TRBV27	TRBJ2-2	TRBD1	-
CASGDLRTDTQYF	TGTGCCAGCGGTGATTTACGAACAGATACGCAGTATTTT	TRBV2	TRBJ2-3	-	-
CASSGQYEQYF	TGTGCCAGCAGCGGACAATACGAGCAGTACTTC	TRBV2	TRBJ2-7	-	few